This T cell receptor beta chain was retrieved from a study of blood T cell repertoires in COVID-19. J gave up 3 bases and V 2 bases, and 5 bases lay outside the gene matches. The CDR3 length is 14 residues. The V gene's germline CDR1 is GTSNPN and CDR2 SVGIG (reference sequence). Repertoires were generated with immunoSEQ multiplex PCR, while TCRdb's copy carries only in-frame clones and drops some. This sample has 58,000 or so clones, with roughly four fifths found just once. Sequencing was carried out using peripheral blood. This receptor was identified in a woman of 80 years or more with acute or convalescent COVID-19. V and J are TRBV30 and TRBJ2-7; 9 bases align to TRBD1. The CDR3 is CAWSLDRGYYEQYF. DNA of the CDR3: TGTGCCTGGAGTTTGGACAGGGGCTACTACGAGCAGTACTTC.